The 32 T cell receptor beta chains listed next were all sequenced from one sample in a study of early T cells in non-severe SARS-CoV-2 infection. TCRdb used MiXCR to reprocess the 5' RACE reads, holding one entry per CDR3 protein. The sample records approximately 65,000 distinct CDR3 sequences, 12% being singletons. The sample was whole blood. Source of these receptors: an adult who was a healthcare worker with PCR-confirmed SARS-CoV-2 infection or an uninfected control (not recorded which).

There are a few counts of this clonotype. This sequence joins TRBV18 and TRBJ1-1; the D is unclear. The ends were cut back, 5 bases at V and 2 bases at J, with 9 bases in the middle. The CDR3 contains 13 residues. Germline V CDR1 and CDR2: KGHSH, LQKENI. CDR3 in amino acids: CASSGQINTEAFF. Here the CDR3 DNA reads TGTGCCAGCTCAGGGCAGATCAACACTGAAGCTTTCTTT.

This clonotype was observed a handful of times. V usage is TRBV7-2 and J usage is TRBJ2-3; TRBD2 aligns across 8 bases. V gave up 11 bases and J gave up 5 bases; unmatched junction bases: 12. Germline V CDR1 and CDR2: SGHTA, FQGNSA. The CDR3 has 14 amino acids. The CDR3 reads CAAARGGARDTQYF. The CDR3 region has the DNA TGTGCCGCCGCCCGGGGGGGGGCCAGAGATACGCAGTATTTT.

This clonotype was recorded at least ten times. The J gene is TRBJ1-6, the V gene TRBV5-1; D is perhaps TRBD1 (5 bases). This CDR3 has 14 residues. CDR1 and CDR2 (germline): SGHRS, YFSETQ. The germline V and J ends were trimmed by 0 bases and 6 bases, with 7 bases remaining between them. CDR3: CASSLGGINSPLHF. As DNA, the CDR3 is TGCGCCAGCAGCTTGGGGGGGATTAATTCACCCCTCCACTTT.

The genes are TRBV20-1 and TRBJ1-6; no clear D gene. Germline V gene data show CDR1 as DFQATT and CDR2 as SNEGSKA (reference sequence). The CDR3 totals 15 residues. Trimming shortened V by 3 bases and J by 7 bases, and 16 bases separated the two germline ends. This CDR3 is CSARRGEGNNSPLHF. The DNA for the CDR3 is TGCAGTGCTAGGCGCGGGGAGGGTAACAATTCACCCCTCCACTTT.

This clonotype was observed a handful of times. The chain uses TRBV29-1 and TRBJ2-3; the match to TRBD1 covers 8 bases. V lost 6 bases and J lost 1; bases outside the gene matches: 6. The CDR3 runs to 14 residues. CDR1 SQVTM and CDR2 ANQGSEA come from the germline V gene. The CDR3 loop reads CSVRQGKGTDTQYF. The CDR3 nucleotides read TGCAGCGTACGACAGGGGAAGGGCACAGATACGCAGTATTTT.

In this sample, this clonotype turned up a few times. The chain is built from TRBV20-1 and TRBJ1-2; 7 bases align to TRBD1. V lost 5 bases, J lost 1 base, and 7 bases stayed unmatched. Germline CDR1 DFQATT, CDR2 SNEGSKA (reference sequence). The CDR3 runs to 14 residues. The CDR3 region is CSAVRDRLNYGYTF. The CDR3, as DNA: TGCAGTGCTGTCCGGGACAGACTTAACTATGGCTACACCTTC.

This clonotype was counted ten times or more. No conserved phenylalanine or tryptophan is present at the end of the CDR3, so a read error is the likely explanation. Because the CDR3's place on the DNA is in doubt, the DNA is left out and the CDR3 is given as listed by TCRdb. The chain employs TRBV6-2 or TRBV6-3 and TRBJ1-1; TRBD1 is taken as the D call from the table, unchecked against the DNA. Germline V CDR1 and CDR2: MNHEY, SVGEGT. The CDR3 spans 14 residues, counting both ends. The CDR3 protein is CASRPGGDRGRCLS.

This clonotype appeared a few times. The J gene is TRBJ1-6, the V gene TRBV7-9; D unclear. The CDR3 sequence is 13 residues long. V lost 5 bases and J 11 bases, leaving 13 bases between the germline ends. Germline loops: CDR1 SEHNR, CDR2 FQNEAQ (reference sequence). CDR3 sequence: CASSPQARAPLHF. CDR3 in DNA: TGTGCCAGCAGCCCCCAAGCCCGGGCACCCCTCCACTTT.

This clonotype was recorded many times. This chain links TRBV7-9 with TRBJ2-7, with 7 bases fitting TRBD1. The CDR3 extends over 14 amino acids. The V and J ends lost 4 bases and 2 bases, in that order; junction bases with no gene match: 5. Germline V CDR1 and CDR2: SEHNR, FQNEAQ (reference sequence). DNA of the CDR3: TGTGCCAGCAGCTCGGACAGGCCGCCCTACGAGCAGTACTTC. Its protein product is CASSSDRPPYEQYF. Complete variable domain (other parts from reference TRBV7-9 and TRBJ2-7): DTGVSQNPRHKITKRGQNVTFRCDPISEHNRLYWYRQTLGQGPEFLTYFQNEAQLEKSRLLSDRFSAERPKGSFSTLEIQRTEQGDSAMYLCASSSDRPPYEQYFGPGTRLTVT.

The V gene is TRBV13, the J gene TRBJ2-7; 8 bases align to TRBD2. Per germline, CDR1 PRHDT and CDR2 FYEKMQ (reference sequence). V shed 5 bases and J 3 bases; nucleotides not matched to a gene: 9. The CDR3 runs to 15 residues. The CDR3 loop reads CASSRLAGQLYEQYF. The CDR3 nucleotides are TGTGCCAGCAGCCGCCTAGCGGGCCAGCTCTACGAGCAGTACTTC.

At least ten counts were recorded for this clonotype. The chain recombines TRBV9 with TRBJ2-7; perhaps TRBD2 as D (5 bases). The CDR3 length is 13 residues. The V and J ends lost 1 base and 6 bases respectively, with 11 bases between them. The germline CDR1 and CDR2 sequences are SGDLS and YYNGEE. The CDR3: CASSVLRTGEQYF. The CDR3 nucleotides read TGTGCCAGCAGCGTACTTAGGACTGGCGAGCAGTACTTC.

The chain recombines TRBV6-2 or TRBV6-3 with TRBJ2-2; 7 bases agree with TRBD2. The CDR3 is 15 amino acids. With 9 bases clipped from V and 0 bases from J, the junction kept 7 bases outside the gene matches. Germline CDR1 MNHEY, CDR2 SVGEGT. CDR3 loop: CASGLDLANTGELFF. The CDR3 region has the DNA TGTGCCAGTGGACTAGACCTTGCGAACACCGGGGAGCTGTTTTTT.

This clonotype was recorded a few times. The V call is TRBV20-1, the J call TRBJ2-3; TRBD1 matches at 8 bases. CDR3 length: 15 amino acids. J gave up 2 bases and V 2 bases, and 6 bases lay outside the gene matches. From germline, CDR1 is DFQATT and CDR2 SNEGSKA (reference sequence). The CDR3 bases are TGCAGTGCTAGAAGGCTGGACAGGGCCACAGATACGCAGTATTTT. Translating gives CSARRLDRATDTQYF.

This clonotype was seen at least ten times. The J gene is TRBJ2-6, the V gene TRBV7-2; the D gene is possibly TRBD1 (6 bases). Germline CDR1 SGHTA, CDR2 FQGNSA. The CDR3 has 16 amino acids. The V gene lost 6 bases and the J gene lost 4 bases, with 16 bases spanning the gap. DNA of the CDR3: TGTGCCAGCAGACGTATCCCAGGGGCCGGGGCCAACGTCCTGACTTTC. It yields the protein CASRRIPGAGANVLTF.

This clonotype was picked up many times. The chain uses TRBV20-1 and TRBJ2-2; 10 positions agree with TRBD1. Per germline, CDR1 DFQATT and CDR2 SNEGSKA (reference sequence). The CDR3 length is 14 residues. With V trimmed by 3 bases and J by 7 bases, 5 bases remained unmatched. The CDR3 here is CSARGTGDIGELFF. CDR3 nucleotide sequence: TGCAGTGCTAGGGGGACAGGGGATATCGGGGAGCTGTTTTTT.

Written as DNA, the CDR3 is TGTGCCAGCAGCTTGTTCAGCGGGGTGAGCTACGAGCAGTACTTC. It specifies CASSLFSGVSYEQYF. The chain carries TRBV7-9 and TRBJ2-7; 7 bases fit TRBD2. This CDR3 has 15 residues. CDR1 is SEHNR and CDR2 is FQNEAQ in the germline V gene (reference sequence). The V segment lost 3 bases and the J segment 3 bases; nucleotides outside the gene matches: 8. Full variable domain (rest looked up from reference TRBV7-9 and TRBJ2-7): DTGVSQNPRHKITKRGQNVTFRCDPISEHNRLYWYRQTLGQGPEFLTYFQNEAQLEKSRLLSDRFSAERPKGSFSTLEIQRTEQGDSAMYLCASSLFSGVSYEQYFGPGTRLTVT.

This clonotype was recorded many times. The chain is built from TRBV12-3 or TRBV12-4 and TRBJ1-5; 7 bases map to TRBD1. The CDR3 contains 14 residues. J was trimmed by 4 bases and V by 6 bases; bases with no gene match: 6. The CDR3 loop reads CASSNRGANQPQHF. The CDR3 coding sequence is TGTGCCAGCAGCAACAGGGGCGCAAATCAGCCCCAGCATTTT.

This clonotype was picked up a small number of times. This chain uses TRBV7-6 with TRBJ1-4; D is unresolved. The CDR3 has 16 residues. V was clipped by 0 bases and J by 7 bases, with 15 bases between them. Germline loops: CDR1 SGHVS, CDR2 FNYEAQ. CDR3 sequence reads: CASSLAPTGKSEKLFF. The CDR3 DNA reads TGTGCCAGCAGCTTAGCGCCGACGGGCAAGAGTGAAAAACTGTTTTTT.

This clonotype was seen a few times. The chain couples TRBV30 to TRBJ2-7; D could derive from TRBD1 or TRBD2 (6 bases each). The CDR3 covers 11 residues. V was shortened by 0 bases and J by 9 bases, with 9 bases between the two germline ends. The V gene's germline CDR1 is GTSNPN and CDR2 SVGIG (reference sequence). The CDR3: CAWSVGGPQYF. CDR3 in DNA: TGTGCCTGGAGTGTAGGGGGGCCGCAGTACTTC.

V gene TRBV12-3 or TRBV12-4 combines with J gene TRBJ2-5; D is possibly TRBD1 or TRBD2 (8 bases each). The CDR3 is 18 residues long. Deletions cut 5 bases from V and 7 bases from J, with 29 bases between. The CDR3 here is CASSQYTPLDRAGGTQYF. In nucleotides, the CDR3 is TGTGCCAGCAGTCAATATACCCCCCTGGACAGGGCGGGGGGGACCCAGTACTTC.

This clonotype has at least ten counts. CDR3 bases: TGTGCCAGCTCACAGCGTGAACCCGCGAGTGGGAGTGAAGCTTTCTTT. Translating it yields CASSQREPASGSEAFF. The chain employs TRBV18 and TRBJ1-1; D call uncertain. Trimming removed 4 bases at V and 7 bases at J, with 22 bases between. Germline CDR1 is KGHSH and CDR2 is LQKENI. CDR3 length: 16 residues.

In this sample, this clonotype turned up many times. CDR3 loop: CASSETGGTHRTDTQYF. The CDR3 coding sequence is TGCGCCAGCAGCGAGACCGGTGGCACTCATCGCACAGATACGCAGTATTTT. The rearrangement links TRBV5-1 to TRBJ2-3, with unresolved D. CDR3 size: 17 residues. V gave up 4 bases and J gave up 1 base, with 19 bases separating them. Per germline, CDR1 SGHRS and CDR2 YFSETQ.

This clonotype was seen a handful of times. This chain connects TRBV29-1 to TRBJ1-1, with unresolved D. Germline V gene lookup returns CDR1 SQVTM and CDR2 ANQGSEA. CDR3 size: 13 residues. The V and J ends lost 1 base and 2 bases respectively, with 8 bases between them. The CDR3 DNA reads TGCAGCGTTGAAGGACGGCTTAACACTGAAGCTTTCTTT. This codes for CSVEGRLNTEAFF. Full variable domain (remainder filled in from reference TRBV29-1 and TRBJ1-1): SAVISQKPSRDICQRGTSLTIQCQVDSQVTMMFWYRQQPGQSLTLIATANQGSEATYESGFVIDKFPISRPNLTFSTLTVSNMSPEDSSIYLCSVEGRLNTEAFFGQGTRLTVV.

CDR3 loop: CASSAGGQGARETQYF. The CDR3 DNA reads TGTGCCAGCAGCGCGGGGGGACAGGGGGCAAGAGAGACCCAGTACTTC. The genes are TRBV13 and TRBJ2-5, with 12 bases fitting TRBD1. The CDR3 is 16 residues long. With V trimmed by 5 bases and J by 4 bases, 8 bases remained unmatched. Per the germline V gene, CDR1 is PRHDT and CDR2 is FYEKMQ (reference sequence).

The chain joins TRBV6-2 or TRBV6-3 to TRBJ2-7; D may match TRBD1 or TRBD2 (5 bases each). Trimming stripped 8 bases from V and 4 bases from J, with 15 bases between. Germline V lookup: CDR1 MNHEY, CDR2 SVGEGT. The CDR3 loop spans 13 amino acids. CDR3 amino acids: CASCLGGVYEQYF. CDR3 in DNA: TGTGCCAGCTGTCTTGGGGGAGTTTACGAGCAGTACTTC.

This clonotype showed up many times. The genes are TRBV11-2 and TRBJ2-4; D remains unclear. The CDR3 has 12 amino acids. Germline-derived CDR1 and CDR2 are SGHAT and FQNNGV. Trimming pared 3 bases from V and 5 bases from J, leaving 5 bases between. The CDR3 DNA is TGTGCCAGCAGCTTGGGCCAAAACATTCAGTACTTC. Translating it yields CASSLGQNIQYF.

This clonotype was seen a handful of times. This chain connects TRBV27 to TRBJ1-2; TRBD1 agrees at 9 bases. Germline CDR1 reads MNHEY; CDR2 reads SMNVEV (reference sequence). The junction had 2 bases not matched to a gene; V was cut back by 3 bases and J by 6 bases. CDR3 length: 13 amino acids. CDR3 DNA sequence: TGTGCCAGCAGTTTTAGGACAGGGGATGGCTACACCTTC. Translating it yields CASSFRTGDGYTF.

This chain joins TRBV5-1 and TRBJ2-7; weak D call: TRBD2 (5 bases). Trimming stripped 4 bases from V and 0 bases from J, with 11 bases between. The CDR3 is made up of 14 amino acids. Germline lookup yields CDR1 SGHRS and CDR2 YFSETQ. As DNA, the CDR3 is TGCGCCAGCAGCCGGGATGTCAGCTCCTACGAGCAGTACTTC. Translation gives CASSRDVSSYEQYF.

This clonotype has at least ten counts. The rearrangement links TRBV6-5 to TRBJ1-2; D ambiguous. CDR3 length equals 15 residues. Germline V gene sequence: CDR1 MNHEY, CDR2 SVGAGI. V was clipped by 2 bases and J by 4 bases, with 14 bases between them. The DNA for the CDR3 is TGTGCCAGCAGTTACGAGTCAGGTTCGACCTATGGCTACACCTTC. Translating gives CASSYESGSTYGYTF.

This clonotype was seen at least ten times. This chain connects TRBV19 to TRBJ1-3, with D unclear. Trimming took off 6 bases at V and 8 bases at J, with 14 bases between the two ends. Germline lookup yields CDR1 LNHDA and CDR2 SQIVND (reference sequence). The CDR3 loop spans 13 amino acids. CDR3: CASRSWAEYTIYF. Written as DNA, the CDR3 is TGTGCCAGTAGATCTTGGGCAGAGTACACCATATATTTT.

This clonotype was observed a handful of times. V is TRBV5-1 and J is TRBJ2-6; no clear D. CDR3 length equals 15 residues. V shed 7 bases and J shed 0 bases, with 11 bases lying between them. Per the germline V gene, CDR1 is SGHRS and CDR2 is YFSETQ. CDR3 sequence: CASRGALSGANVLTF. In nucleotides, the CDR3 is TGCGCCAGCCGAGGCGCCCTCTCTGGGGCCAACGTCCTGACTTTC.

The CDR3 nucleotides read TGCAGTGCCGGACAGGGAGGCGGGACCCAGTACTTC. Residues: CSAGQGGGTQYF. This rearrangement joins TRBV20-1 to TRBJ2-5; 8 nucleotides match TRBD1. The CDR3 runs 12 residues. The germline CDR1 and CDR2 sequences are DFQATT and SNEGSKA (reference sequence). J gave up 7 bases and V 6 bases, and 7 bases lay outside the gene matches.